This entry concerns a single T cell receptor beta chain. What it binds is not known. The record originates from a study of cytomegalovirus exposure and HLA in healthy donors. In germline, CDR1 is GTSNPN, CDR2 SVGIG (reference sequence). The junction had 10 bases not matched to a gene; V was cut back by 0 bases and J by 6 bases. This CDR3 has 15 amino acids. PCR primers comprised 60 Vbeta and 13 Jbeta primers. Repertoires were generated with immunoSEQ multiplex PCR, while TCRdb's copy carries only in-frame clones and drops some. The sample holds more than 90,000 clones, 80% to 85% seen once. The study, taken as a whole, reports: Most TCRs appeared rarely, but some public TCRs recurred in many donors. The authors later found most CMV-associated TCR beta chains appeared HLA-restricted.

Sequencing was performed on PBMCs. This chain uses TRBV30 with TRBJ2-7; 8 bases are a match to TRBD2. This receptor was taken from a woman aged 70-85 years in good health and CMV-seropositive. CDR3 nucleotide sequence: TGTGCCTGGAGTGTGGAGAGCGGGAGAGGAGGCGAGCAGTACTTC. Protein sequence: CAWSVESGRGGEQYF.